Below, 11 T cell receptor beta chains from the same sample are listed, as sequenced in a study of blood T cell repertoires in COVID-19. Generated by immunoSEQ multiplex PCR, the TCRdb table keeps only in-frame clones and is missing some. The sample records 61,000 or so clones, around 86% being singletons. The source material was peripheral blood. The receptors here all came from a woman aged 80 or older with acute or convalescent COVID-19.

This clone came up a few times. The rearrangement links TRBV19 to TRBJ2-1; D is perhaps TRBD2 (6 bases). V was clipped by 6 bases and J by 8 bases, with 20 bases between them. CDR1 and CDR2 (germline): LNHDA, SQIVND (reference sequence). CDR3 length: 15 amino acids. CDR3 nucleotide sequence: TGTGCCAGTAGCCGACTAGGAGTAGTTGATGATGAGCAGTTCTTC. Translation gives CASSRLGVVDDEQFF.

This sequence joins TRBV4-2 and TRBJ2-3, with TRBD2 identical over 7 bases. V trimming: 5 bases; J trimming: 0 bases; junction bases outside the gene matches: 5. Per germline, CDR1 LGHNA and CDR2 YNFKEQ. There are 15 residues in the CDR3. The CDR3 DNA is TGTGCCAGCAGCAAGACTAGCCTAAGCACAGATACGCAGTATTTT. Translated: CASSKTSLSTDTQYF.

This clone appeared a few times. The chain recombines TRBV19 with TRBJ1-4, with D perhaps TRBD1 (5 bases). Germline assignment: CDR1 LNHDA and CDR2 SQIVND (reference sequence). The CDR3 extends over 16 amino acids. V was pared by 7 bases and J by 6 bases, with 21 bases between. CDR3 loop: CASKGQGWGEDEKLFF. The CDR3 DNA reads TGTGCCAGTAAAGGGCAGGGTTGGGGCGAGGATGAAAAACTGTTTTTT. Supplemented by reference TRBV19 and TRBJ1-4, the full variable domain reads DGGITQSPKYLFRKEGQNVTLSCEQNLNHDAMYWYRQDPGQGLRLIYYSQIVNDFQKGDIAEGYSVSREKKESFPLTVTSAQKNPTAFYLCASKGQGWGEDEKLFFGSGTQLSVL.

The chain carries TRBV19 and TRBJ2-7; 7 nucleotides agree with TRBD1. Germline V gene lookup returns CDR1 LNHDA and CDR2 SQIVND (reference sequence). The CDR3 totals 15 residues. The ends lost 3 bases at V and 3 bases at J; junction bases unmatched: 8. DNA of the CDR3: TGTGCCAGTAGTATTTCCGGGACAGCAATCTACGAGCAGTACTTC. As protein: CASSISGTAIYEQYF.

The chain links TRBV6-5 to TRBJ2-7; 9 nucleotides agree with TRBD2. From germline, CDR1 is MNHEY and CDR2 SVGAGI. Unmatched junction bases numbered 3, after V lost 5 bases and J lost 1 base. The CDR3 covers 14 residues. The CDR3 DNA reads TGTGCCAGCAGTATTAGCGGGGGTTCCTACGAGCAGTACTTC. Amino acids: CASSISGGSYEQYF.

J is TRBJ2-1 and V is TRBV19; 10 nucleotides match TRBD1. V shed 4 bases, J shed 8 bases, and the junction held 11 bases outside the gene matches. Germline V CDR1 and CDR2: LNHDA, SQIVND (reference sequence). The CDR3 is 16 residues long. The CDR3 sequence is CASSNRGTGDLDEQFF. The CDR3 DNA reads TGTGCCAGTAGTAACCGAGGGACAGGGGACTTGGATGAGCAGTTCTTC. Using reference TRBV19 and TRBJ2-1 for the parts outside the CDR3, the full variable domain is DGGITQSPKYLFRKEGQNVTLSCEQNLNHDAMYWYRQDPGQGLRLIYYSQIVNDFQKGDIAEGYSVSREKKESFPLTVTSAQKNPTAFYLCASSNRGTGDLDEQFFGPGTRLTVL.

The J gene is TRBJ2-5, the V gene TRBV27, with a possible D match to TRBD2 (6 bases). The length of the CDR3 is 14 residues. Germline V CDR1 and CDR2: MNHEY, SMNVEV (reference sequence). V gave up 6 bases and J gave up 2 bases, with 13 bases separating them. The CDR3 region is CASSPGGNQETQYF. The CDR3 region has the DNA TGTGCCAGCAGCCCCGGGGGAAATCAAGAGACCCAGTACTTC.

Only a few counts were recorded for this clone. The rearrangement uses TRBV5-1 and TRBJ1-6; a possible D gene is TRBD1 (6 bases). The germline V and J ends were trimmed by 4 bases and 0 bases, with 17 bases remaining between them. Germline V CDR1 and CDR2: SGHRS, YFSETQ. The CDR3 loop spans 18 amino acids. CDR3 coding DNA: TGCGCCAGCAGCGACAAAATGACAGGAAGCTCCTATAATTCACCCCTCCACTTT. Its protein product is CASSDKMTGSSYNSPLHF.

The V and J genes are TRBV6-1 and TRBJ1-1; no definite D call. The germline gives CDR1 MNHNS, CDR2 SASEGT. The CDR3 runs to 13 residues. The V end was cut by 3 bases, the J end by 1 base, with 6 bases between. In nucleotides, the CDR3 is TGTGCCAGCAGTGATCCTCCGAACACTGAAGCTTTCTTT. Residues: CASSDPPNTEAFF.

The chain couples TRBV10-3 to TRBJ1-2, with TRBD1 matching 8 bases. Germline V lookup: CDR1 ENHRY, CDR2 SYGVKD. V gave up 5 bases and J gave up 0 bases; unmatched junction bases: 2. The CDR3 is 14 amino acids. CDR3 coding DNA: TGTGCCATCAGTTGGGACAGGCCTAACTATGGCTACACCTTC. It codes for CAISWDRPNYGYTF.

The V gene is TRBV28, the J gene TRBJ1-4; 8 bases align to TRBD1. After removal of 3 bases from V and 1 base from J, the junction contained 4 bases not matched to a gene. Germline V gives CDR1 MDHEN, CDR2 SYDVKM. The CDR3 extends over 16 amino acids. DNA for the CDR3: TGTGCCAGCAGTTTGACAGGGGCTGGAACTAATGAAAAACTGTTTTTT. Protein product: CASSLTGAGTNEKLFF. The full variable domain, completed using reference TRBV28 and TRBJ1-4, is DVKVTQSSRYLVKRTGEKVFLECVQDMDHENMFWYRQDPGLGLRLIYFSYDVKMKEKGDIPEGYSVSREKKERFSLILESASTNQTSMYLCASSLTGAGTNEKLFFGSGTQLSVL.